This T cell receptor beta chain came from a study of molecular identifiers for immune sequencing clone quantification. The study's findings and limits: Same-barcode identical TCR molecules could make highly expanded clones look smaller than they are.

Germline CDR1 and CDR2: SGHAT and FQNNGV. The CDR3 totals 16 residues. V lost 4 bases, J lost 10 bases, and 14 bases stayed unmatched. TCRdb independently ran MiXCR on the PCR reads; one entry per CDR3 protein. The sample has hundreds of thousands of distinct CDR3 sequences; 15% to 20% are singletons. This clonotype was detected ten times or more. Its antigen remains unknown. Sorting recovered naive CD8 T cells on a CD8+CD4-CCR7+CD45RA+ profile. The rearrangement uses TRBV11-2 and TRBJ2-1, with 9 positions matching TRBD2. Input material: naive CD8+ T cells from blood, with Jurkat cell RNA spiked in. Subset specified: FACS-sorted CD8+CD4-CCR7+CD45RA+ naive T cells. This receptor was identified in a human donor in good health. Some libraries in this study had Jurkat cell RNA spiked in. The CDR3 is CASSSPGTSLGREQFF. In DNA form, the CDR3 reads TGTGCCAGCAGCTCCCCCGGGACTAGCCTAGGCCGGGAGCAGTTCTTC.